This T cell receptor beta chain was observed in a study of T cell responses to AZD1222 COVID-19 vaccine. V shed 2 bases and J shed 8 bases, with 10 bases lying between them. This CDR3 has 12 residues. The germline gives CDR1 SGHDT, CDR2 YYEEEE. Assay: immunoSEQ multiplex PCR; the TCRdb copy retains only in-frame clones and omits some. This sample has approximately 140,000 clones, with approximately 94% found just once. Concerning this clone itself: The antigen remains undetermined.

Regarding the study as a whole: The donor group comprised mostly white British people and more females; the analysis possibly underestimated clonal diversity.

The sample was peripheral blood, taken on day 0 of AZD1222 vaccination. The receptor comes from an adult in good health. The rearrangement links TRBV5-6 to TRBJ1-1; D is unclear. The CDR3 is CASSLGQFEAFF. In nucleotides, the CDR3 is TGTGCCAGCAGCTTAGGGCAGTTCGAAGCTTTCTTT.